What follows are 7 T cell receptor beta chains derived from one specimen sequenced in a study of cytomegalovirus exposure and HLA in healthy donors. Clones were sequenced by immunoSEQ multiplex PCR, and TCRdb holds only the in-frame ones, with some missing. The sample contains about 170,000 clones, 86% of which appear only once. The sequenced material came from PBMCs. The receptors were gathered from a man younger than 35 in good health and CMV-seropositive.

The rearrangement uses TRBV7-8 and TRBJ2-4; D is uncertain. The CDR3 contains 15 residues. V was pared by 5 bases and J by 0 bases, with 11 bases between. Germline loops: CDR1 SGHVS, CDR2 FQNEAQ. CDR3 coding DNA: TGTGCCAGCAGCCACACATATCAAGCCAAAAACATTCAGTACTTC. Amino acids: CASSHTYQAKNIQYF.

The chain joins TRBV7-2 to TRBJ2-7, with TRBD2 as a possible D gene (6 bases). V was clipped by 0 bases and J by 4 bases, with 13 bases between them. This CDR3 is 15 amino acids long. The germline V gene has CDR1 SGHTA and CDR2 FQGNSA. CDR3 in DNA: TGTGCCAGCAGCTTAGCTCAGGGAGGAGGGTACGAGCAGTACTTC. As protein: CASSLAQGGGYEQYF.

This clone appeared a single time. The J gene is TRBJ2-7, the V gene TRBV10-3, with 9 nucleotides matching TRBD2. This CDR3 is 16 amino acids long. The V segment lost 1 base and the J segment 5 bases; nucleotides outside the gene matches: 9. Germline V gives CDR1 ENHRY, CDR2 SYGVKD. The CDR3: CAISEWAGLAKHEQYF. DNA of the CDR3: TGTGCCATCAGTGAGTGGGCCGGACTAGCGAAACACGAGCAGTACTTC.

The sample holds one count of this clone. For the CDR3, the DNA is TGTGCCAGCAGCTATACTAGCGGGGGATCCTACGAGCAGTACTTC. Its translation: CASSYTSGGSYEQYF. The V gene is TRBV5-4, the J gene TRBJ2-7; 11 bases are a match to TRBD2. The germline CDR1 and CDR2 sequences are SGHNT and YYREEE (reference sequence). V lost 3 bases and J lost 1; bases outside the gene matches: 3. CDR3 size: 15 residues.

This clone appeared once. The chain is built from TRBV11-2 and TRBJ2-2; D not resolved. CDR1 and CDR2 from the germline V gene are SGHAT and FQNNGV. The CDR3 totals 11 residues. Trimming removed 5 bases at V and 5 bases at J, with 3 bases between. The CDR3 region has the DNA TGTGCCAGCAGCCATACCGGGGAGCTGTTTTTT. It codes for CASSHTGELFF.

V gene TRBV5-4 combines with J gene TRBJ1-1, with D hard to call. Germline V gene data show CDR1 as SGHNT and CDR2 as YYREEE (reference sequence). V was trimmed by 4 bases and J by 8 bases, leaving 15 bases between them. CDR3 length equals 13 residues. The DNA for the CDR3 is TGTGCCAGCAGCCCGAGTTCACAGAGAGAAGCTTTCTTT. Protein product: CASSPSSQREAFF.

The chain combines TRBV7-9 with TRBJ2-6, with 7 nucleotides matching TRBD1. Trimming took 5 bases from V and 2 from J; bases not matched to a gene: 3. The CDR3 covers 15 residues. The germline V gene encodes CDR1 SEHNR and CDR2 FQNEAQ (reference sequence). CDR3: CASSRQGAGANVLTF. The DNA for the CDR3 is TGTGCCAGCAGCCGACAGGGCGCTGGGGCCAACGTCCTGACTTTC.